Included here is one TCR beta chain sequence, with context. CDR1 and CDR2 from the germline V gene are SGHKS and YYEKEE (reference sequence). V shed 3 bases and J 5 bases; nucleotides not matched to a gene: 6. This CDR3 region has 15 residues. Generated by immunoSEQ multiplex PCR, the TCRdb table keeps only in-frame clones and is missing some. The table includes some 200,000 clones, about 84% detected once. This sample stems from a study of blood T cell repertoires in COVID-19. The chain recombines TRBV5-5 with TRBJ2-7; 12 bases line up with TRBD1. Source material: PBMCs or T cells enriched from blood (not recorded which). The TCR was taken from a woman in her 40s with acute COVID-19. Here the CDR3 reads CASSSLRDRGHEQYF. CDR3 DNA sequence: TGTGCCAGCAGCTCCTTACGGGACAGGGGGCACGAGCAGTACTTC.